This TCR beta chain was captured by sequencing in a study of shared clonotypes between healthy human individuals. The wider study: Researchers drew samples from a couple of women and a few men aged 18 to 49. Study results and caveats: Only blood was sampled, and tissue TCR repertoires likely differ from blood ones.

Genomic DNA belonging to each subset was distributed in equal measure over several immunoSEQ plates. The table came from immunoSEQ multiplex PCR; TCRdb's copy has only in-frame clones and leaves some out. Seen here are approximately 650,000 clones, 95% observed once, and the top ten hold 0.09% to 0.13%. CD45RO-negative, CCR7-positively selected cells formed the naive CD8 fraction, excluding terminally differentiated effector memory CD45RA+ cells. The V gene lost 6 bases and the J gene lost 0 bases, with 15 bases spanning the gap. From germline, CDR1 is SGHVS and CDR2 FQNEAQ. CDR3 length: 16 residues. About this clone itself: What it binds is not known.

This sequence was found in a woman in her twenties or thirties in good health. Sequencing was done on a sample of naive CD8+ T cells sorted from blood. J is TRBJ2-1 and V is TRBV7-8; possibly TRBD2 for D (5 bases). CDR3 nucleotides: TGTGCCAGCAGTCTAGAGGGAACGCGCTCCTACAATGAGCAGTTCTTC. Its protein product is CASSLEGTRSYNEQFF.